This T cell receptor beta chain was captured in a study of T cell changes during pregnancy in multiple sclerosis. This clone was counted a single time. Germline CDR1 and CDR2: SGDLS and YYNGEE. The CDR3 is 15 amino acids. Deletions cut 1 base from V and 4 bases from J, with 14 bases between. Generated by immunoSEQ multiplex PCR, the TCRdb table keeps only in-frame clones and is missing some. Of 110,000 or so clones listed, approximately 93% are singletons. This receptor was obtained from a female donor with multiple sclerosis, enrolled in a pregnancy study. The material sequenced was peripheral blood, taken before pregnancy. The J gene is TRBJ2-5, the V gene TRBV9, with a weak D call TRBD1 (6 bases). The CDR3 region is CASSVKGDGRETQYF. The CDR3 DNA reads TGTGCCAGCAGCGTAAAGGGGGATGGCCGAGAGACCCAGTACTTC.